The 14 T cell receptor beta chains below all came from one sample that was sequenced in a study of T cell clones after liver transplantation. Sequenced by immunoSEQ multiplex PCR; TCRdb stores in-frame clones only, minus some. The sample includes some 120,000 clones, about nine tenths of them seen just once. The sequencing here drew on CD4+ T cells from blood, taken 12 months after liver transplant. The receptors were sampled from a human patient who received a liver transplant. Some T cells may have come from the graft donor.

This chain connects TRBV5-1 to TRBJ1-4; D remains ambiguous. The CDR3 is 13 residues long. Between the trimmed V and J ends, which lost 0 bases and 3 bases, there was a span of 3 bases. The germline V gene encodes CDR1 SGHRS and CDR2 YFSETQ. Written as DNA, the CDR3 is TGCGCCAGCAGCTTGGACCCTAATGAAAAACTGTTTTTT. Protein sequence: CASSLDPNEKLFF.

The chain joins TRBV5-4 to TRBJ2-1; 12 positions match TRBD2. This CDR3 spans 16 amino acids. After removal of 6 bases from V and 10 bases from J, the junction contained 14 bases not matched to a gene. CDR1 is SGHNT and CDR2 is YYREEE in the germline V gene (reference sequence). The CDR3 sequence is CASKPLLAGGPREQFF. The CDR3 bases are TGTGCCAGCAAACCCTTACTAGCGGGAGGCCCAAGGGAGCAGTTCTTC.

The chain has TRBV2 and TRBJ2-2, with D unresolved. Between the trimmed V and J ends, which lost 8 bases and 2 bases, there was a span of 3 bases. CDR1 is SNHLY and CDR2 is FYNNEI in the germline V gene. The CDR3 sequence is 11 residues long. CDR3 residues: CASHNTGELFF. The CDR3 nucleotides read TGTGCCAGCCATAACACCGGGGAGCTGTTTTTT.

This chain links TRBV4-2 with TRBJ2-3; D unresolved. CDR1 is LGHNA and CDR2 is YNFKEQ in the germline V gene. The CDR3 spans 14 residues. V was pared by 0 bases and J by 2 bases, with 6 bases between. CDR3 DNA sequence: TGTGCCAGCAGCCAAGAGGAACCCACAGATACGCAGTATTTT. Translating gives CASSQEEPTDTQYF.

This chain links TRBV6-1 with TRBJ2-2; 10 positions match TRBD2. CDR1 is MNHNS and CDR2 is SASEGT in the germline V gene. The length of the CDR3 is 16 residues. The V and J ends lost 4 bases and 4 bases, in that order; junction bases with no gene match: 6. The CDR3 nucleotides read TGTGCCAGCAGTGGTTTAGCGGGAGGCGGCACCGGGGAGCTGTTTTTT. Its translation is CASSGLAGGGTGELFF.

The rearrangement links TRBV5-1 to TRBJ2-5; 9 bases agree with TRBD1. The CDR3 runs to 15 residues. V lost 3 bases and J lost 5; bases outside the gene matches: 8. The V gene's germline CDR1 is SGHRS and CDR2 YFSETQ. The CDR3 region is CASSSTGGMAETQYF. CDR3 DNA: TGCGCCAGCAGCTCGACAGGGGGTATGGCGGAGACCCAGTACTTC.

This rearrangement joins TRBV29-1 to TRBJ1-2; D gene uncertain. Germline V gene data show CDR1 as SQVTM and CDR2 as ANQGSEA. This CDR3 is 12 amino acids long. Trimming removed 5 bases from V and 2 bases from J, with 9 bases in between. The CDR3 protein is CSVRTGNYGYTF. Written as DNA, the CDR3 is TGCAGCGTTAGGACGGGGAACTATGGCTACACCTTC. The full variable domain, completed using reference TRBV29-1 and TRBJ1-2, is SAVISQKPSRDICQRGTSLTIQCQVDSQVTMMFWYRQQPGQSLTLIATANQGSEATYESGFVIDKFPISRPNLTFSTLTVSNMSPEDSSIYLCSVRTGNYGYTFGSGTRLTVV.

V usage is TRBV19 and J usage is TRBJ1-3; a possible D gene is TRBD1 (5 bases). This CDR3 has 14 amino acids. With 5 bases removed from V and 4 bases from J, the gap between germline ends came to 12 bases. The germline V gene encodes CDR1 LNHDA and CDR2 SQIVND (reference sequence). The CDR3 here is CASSRAGSGNTIYF. CDR3 bases: TGTGCCAGTAGTCGGGCAGGGTCGGGAAACACCATATATTTT. The entire variable domain, with the rest obtained from reference TRBV19 and TRBJ1-3, is as follows: DGGITQSPKYLFRKEGQNVTLSCEQNLNHDAMYWYRQDPGQGLRLIYYSQIVNDFQKGDIAEGYSVSREKKESFPLTVTSAQKNPTAFYLCASSRAGSGNTIYFGEGSWLTVV.

This clone was detected once. The rearrangement uses TRBV28 and TRBJ2-2; D tentatively fits TRBD1 or TRBD2 (5 bases each). The CDR3 sequence is 15 residues long. CDR1 MDHEN and CDR2 SYDVKM come from the germline V gene. V lost 3 bases and J lost 10, with 18 bases in between. The CDR3 spells CASSLPGTANMELFF. CDR3 bases: TGTGCCAGCAGTTTGCCCGGGACGGCCAACATGGAGCTGTTTTTT.

J is TRBJ2-2 and V is TRBV18, with D possibly TRBD1 on 5 matching bases. Germline CDR1 is KGHSH and CDR2 is LQKENI. This CDR3 spans 16 amino acids. V gave up 6 bases and J gave up 5 bases, with 19 bases separating them. The CDR3 spells CASSPSGNQRTGELFF. The DNA of the CDR3 is TGTGCCAGCTCGCCGTCAGGGAACCAGAGGACCGGGGAGCTGTTTTTT.

In this sample, this clone turned up once. This chain uses TRBV7-2 with TRBJ2-5; 13 nucleotides agree with TRBD2. The ends lost 5 bases at V and 5 bases at J; junction bases unmatched: 5. CDR3 length equals 15 residues. Germline V gene sequence: CDR1 SGHTA, CDR2 FQGNSA. CDR3 DNA sequence: TGTGCCAGCAGCACCGGACTAGCGGGAGTGGAGACCCAGTACTTC. This encodes CASSTGLAGVETQYF.

This chain joins TRBV10-2 and TRBJ1-2; D is uncertain. This CDR3 comprises 14 residues. CDR1 and CDR2 from the germline V gene are WSHSY and SAAADI. V was shortened by 3 bases and J by 0 bases, with 8 bases between the two germline ends. The CDR3 DNA sequence: TGCGCCAGCAGTGATGACCCAGCTAACTATGGCTACACCTTC. It is translated as CASSDDPANYGYTF.

The sample holds one count of this clone. This chain uses TRBV4-1 with TRBJ2-1; D gene ambiguous. This CDR3 has 12 residues. Germline CDR1 reads MGHRA; CDR2 reads YSYEKL. Deletions cut 3 bases from V and 5 bases from J, with 5 bases between. CDR3 bases: TGCGCCAGCAGCCAGCTTAACAATGAGCAGTTCTTC. Residues: CASSQLNNEQFF.

The chain employs TRBV7-6 and TRBJ2-3; D not resolved. The CDR3 runs 13 residues. V dropped 4 bases and J dropped 4 bases, with 9 bases sitting between them. From germline, CDR1 is SGHVS and CDR2 FNYEAQ. The CDR3 spells CASSSVTSDTQYF. The CDR3 DNA reads as TGTGCCAGCAGCTCAGTCACGTCAGATACGCAGTATTTT.